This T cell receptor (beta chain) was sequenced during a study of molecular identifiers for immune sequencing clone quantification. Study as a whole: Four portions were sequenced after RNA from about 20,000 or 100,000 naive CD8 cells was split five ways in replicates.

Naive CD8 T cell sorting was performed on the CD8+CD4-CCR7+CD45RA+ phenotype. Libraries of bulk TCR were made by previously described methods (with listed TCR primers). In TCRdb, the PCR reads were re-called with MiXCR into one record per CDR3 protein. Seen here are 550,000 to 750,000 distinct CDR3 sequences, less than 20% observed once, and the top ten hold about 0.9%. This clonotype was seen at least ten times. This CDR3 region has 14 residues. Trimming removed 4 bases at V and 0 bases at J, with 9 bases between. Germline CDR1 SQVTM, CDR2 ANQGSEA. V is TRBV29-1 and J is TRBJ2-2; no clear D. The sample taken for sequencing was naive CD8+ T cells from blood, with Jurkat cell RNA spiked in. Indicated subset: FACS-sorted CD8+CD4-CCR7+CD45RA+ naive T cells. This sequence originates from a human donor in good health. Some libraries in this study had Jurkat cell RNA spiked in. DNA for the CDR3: TGCAGCGTTGTCTCAGAGCCGAACACCGGGGAGCTGTTTTTT. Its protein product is CSVVSEPNTGELFF.